What follows are 18 T cell receptor beta chains derived from one specimen sequenced in a study of cytomegalovirus exposure and HLA in healthy donors. It was with 60 Vbeta and 13 Jbeta primers that the PCR ran. Produced via immunoSEQ multiplex PCR; TCRdb's table is partial and in-frame only. The sample holds roughly 100,000 clones; roughly four fifths are singletons and the top ten take less than 2%. What was sequenced was PBMCs. These receptors originate from a man aged 45-60 years in good health and CMV-seronegative.

V is TRBV7-9 and J is TRBJ2-2, with 8 bases matching TRBD2. The CDR3 is 15 amino acids. Per the germline V gene, CDR1 is SEHNR and CDR2 is FQNEAQ (reference sequence). J was trimmed by 5 bases and V by 5 bases; bases with no gene match: 7. CDR3 bases: TGTGCCAGCAGCCCCCGCGGGGGGCCGACCGGGGAGCTGTTTTTT. This gives the protein CASSPRGGPTGELFF.

The chain joins TRBV2 to TRBJ2-5; a weak D match, TRBD1 (6 bases). The DNA end is a closer match to TRBJ2-7, so the J assignment may be wrong. CDR1 is SNHLY, CDR2 FYNNEI, per germline. This CDR3 is built from 14 residues. This CDR3 reads CASSERGTSYEQYF. In DNA form, the CDR3 reads TGTGCCAGCAGTGAAAGGGGGACATCCTACGAGCAGTACTTC.

This chain links TRBV5-4 with TRBJ1-2; D is undetermined. V was clipped by 0 bases and J by 2 bases, with 11 bases between them. CDR1 and CDR2 (germline): SGHNT, YYREEE (reference sequence). The CDR3 totals 15 residues. This CDR3 reads CASSLEAGPNYGYTF. In DNA, the CDR3 is TGTGCCAGCAGCTTGGAAGCAGGTCCGAACTATGGCTACACCTTC.

The gene calls are TRBV10-2 and TRBJ1-1, with D uncertain. Germline lookup yields CDR1 WSHSY and CDR2 SAAADI. V was clipped by 10 bases and J by 0 bases, with 12 bases between them. The CDR3 is 13 residues long. The CDR3 reads CATERGLNTEAFF. DNA of the CDR3: TGCGCCACCGAGCGGGGTTTGAACACTGAAGCTTTCTTT.

This rearrangement joins TRBV12-5 to TRBJ2-5; no definite D call. CDR1 and CDR2 (germline): LGHNT, FRNRAP. This CDR3 is 13 amino acids long. V was shortened by 4 bases and J by 2 bases, with 8 bases between the two germline ends. The CDR3 region is CASGSSPQETQYF. DNA of the CDR3: TGTGCTAGTGGTTCCTCTCCTCAAGAGACCCAGTACTTC.

CDR3 loop: CASSKGHQETQYF. The CDR3 region has the DNA TGTGCCAGCAGTAAGGGGCACCAAGAGACCCAGTACTTC. The chain recombines TRBV11-2 with TRBJ2-5; perhaps TRBD1 as D (5 bases). This CDR3 spans 13 amino acids. The germline gives CDR1 SGHAT, CDR2 FQNNGV. Trimming stripped 6 bases from V and 0 bases from J, with 8 bases between.

The CDR3 coding sequence is TGTGCCAGCAGCACGGGGGGGAATCGCTACGAGCAGTACGTC. It codes for CASSTGGNRYEQYV. The chain combines TRBV7-9 with TRBJ2-7, with 8 nucleotides matching TRBD2. With V trimmed by 5 bases and J by 3 bases, 6 bases remained unmatched. The CDR3 extends over 14 amino acids. Per the germline V gene, CDR1 is SEHNR and CDR2 is FQNEAQ (reference sequence).

Points on this clone: Mismatch with germline at one junction end may stem from a read error. The chain has TRBV9 and TRBJ2-7, with 9 bases aligning to TRBD2. This CDR3 comprises 16 residues. Germline V gene sequence: CDR1 SGDLS, CDR2 YYNGEE. The CDR3: CASSVLGGGASNEQYF. CDR3 in DNA: TGTGCCAGCAGCGTATTAGGCGGGGGGGCCTCCAACGAGCAGTACTTC.

The chain joins TRBV6-5 to TRBJ2-2; no reliable D call. Looked up from germline, CDR1 is MNHEY and CDR2 is SVGAGI. With 0 bases removed from V and 1 base from J, the gap between germline ends came to 6 bases. The CDR3 extends over 15 amino acids. The CDR3 DNA is TGTGCCAGCAGTTACTCCCCAGGGAACACCGGGGAGCTGTTTTTT. This sequence encodes CASSYSPGNTGELFF.

In the case of this clone: One junction end disagrees with the germline gene, perhaps due to a read error. V gene TRBV7-9 combines with J gene TRBJ1-2; D is unresolved. This CDR3 comprises 12 residues. Germline V gene sequence: CDR1 SEHNR, CDR2 FQNEAQ (reference sequence). The chain's CDR3 is CSSSPSQLGYTF. The DNA for the CDR3 is TGTTCCAGCAGCCCTAGTCAACTAGGCTACACCTTC.

The table lists this clone with a count of one. The V call is TRBV11-2, the J call TRBJ1-2; TRBD1 might be the D (6 bases). CDR3 size: 14 residues. V was clipped by 5 bases and J by 5 bases, with 15 bases between them. Germline loops: CDR1 SGHAT, CDR2 FQNNGV. CDR3 in DNA: TGTGCCAGCAGCGACAGGTTCGGGATATATGGCTACACCTTC. This encodes CASSDRFGIYGYTF.

This chain uses TRBV2 with TRBJ1-2; D is perhaps TRBD1 (5 bases). CDR3 length: 14 amino acids. V lost 2 bases and J lost 1, with 8 bases in between. Germline V lookup: CDR1 SNHLY, CDR2 FYNNEI. Here the CDR3 reads CASSELGGNYGYTF. DNA for the CDR3: TGTGCCAGCAGTGAACTGGGGGGTAACTATGGCTACACCTTC.

The chain couples TRBV6-1 to TRBJ2-2, with TRBD1 as a possible D gene (5 bases). V was clipped by 0 bases and J by 2 bases, with 19 bases between them. The germline V gene has CDR1 MNHNS and CDR2 SASEGT. The CDR3 runs 19 residues. CDR3 DNA sequence: TGTGCCAGCAGTGAAGCGCTTCTTCGGTCACAGGCAAACACCGGGGAGCTGTTTTTT. Translation gives CASSEALLRSQANTGELFF.

The chain joins TRBV2 to TRBJ1-3; 10 nucleotides align to TRBD1. The length of the CDR3 is 17 residues. V lost 6 bases and J lost 0; bases outside the gene matches: 8. Germline CDR1 reads SNHLY; CDR2 reads FYNNEI. CDR3 sequence: CASSAGQGNRSGNTIYF. Here the CDR3 DNA reads TGTGCCAGCAGCGCGGGACAGGGGAACCGCTCTGGAAACACCATATATTTT.

The chain has TRBV6-1 and TRBJ1-6; 7 positions match TRBD1. CDR1 MNHNS and CDR2 SASEGT come from the germline V gene. There are 14 residues in the CDR3. V gave up 7 bases and J gave up 7 bases; unmatched junction bases: 7. CDR3 region: CASIVDRVNSPLHF. The CDR3 DNA follows: TGTGCCAGCATTGTAGACAGGGTAAATTCACCCCTCCACTTT.

The sample holds one count of this clone. CDR3 in amino acids: CASSTRQANSGNTIYF. DNA for the CDR3: TGTGCCAGTAGTACGAGACAGGCGAACTCTGGAAACACCATATATTTT. The V gene is TRBV19, the J gene TRBJ1-3; the D gene is possibly TRBD1 (6 bases). V dropped 4 bases and J dropped 0 bases, with 13 bases sitting between them. Per the germline V gene, CDR1 is LNHDA and CDR2 is SQIVND (reference sequence). The CDR3 loop spans 16 amino acids.

Comment on this clone: The germline gene is not matched at one end of the junction; a read error may be the cause. The J gene is TRBJ1-1, the V gene TRBV7-9, with 7 bases that match TRBD1. The CDR3 covers 12 residues. The germline V gene encodes CDR1 SEHNR and CDR2 FQNEAQ (reference sequence). CDR3 DNA: TGTTCCAGCAGGGGGAGGGGTACTGAAGCTTTCTTT. The encoded protein is CSSRGRGTEAFF.

This rearrangement joins TRBV4-1 to TRBJ1-2; possibly TRBD1 for D (5 bases). The CDR3 sequence is 17 residues long. Trimming left V 0 bases short and J 5 bases short, with 19 bases between. Germline-derived CDR1 and CDR2 are MGHRA and YSYEKL. The CDR3 DNA sequence: TGCGCCAGCAGCCAAGACGGGGAGGGGCCGTACGGATATGGCTACACCTTC. The encoded protein is CASSQDGEGPYGYGYTF.